These 5 T cell receptor beta chains came from one sample sequenced in a study of cytomegalovirus exposure and HLA in healthy donors. Amplification used 60 Vbeta primers and 13 Jbeta primers. Clones were read by immunoSEQ multiplex PCR, and TCRdb kept only the in-frame ones, dropping some. The data show around 150,000 clones, around 80% seen once. Sequencing used PBMCs. All receptors derive from a male donor in good health and CMV-seropositive.

The J gene is TRBJ2-1, the V gene TRBV5-4, with 9 bases that match TRBD2. Trimming took 0 bases from V and 5 from J; bases not matched to a gene: 6. Looked up from germline, CDR1 is SGHNT and CDR2 is YYREEE (reference sequence). The CDR3 totals 16 residues. The CDR3 protein is CASSLGGAGGHNEQFF. The CDR3 DNA reads as TGTGCCAGCAGCTTGGGAGGTGCGGGGGGGCACAATGAGCAGTTCTTC.

The chain recombines TRBV28 with TRBJ2-7; 8 nucleotides align to TRBD1. Trimming at V came to 5 bases and at J to 2 bases, leaving 11 bases not matched to a gene. Germline V CDR1 and CDR2: MDHEN, SYDVKM. The CDR3 contains 16 residues. The CDR3 is CASSPSGTGQAYEQYF. The CDR3 DNA reads as TGTGCCAGCAGTCCCTCTGGGACAGGCCAAGCCTACGAGCAGTACTTC.

This clone was recorded a few times. The chain carries TRBV7-2 and TRBJ2-1; 13 bases match TRBD2. Germline V gene sequence: CDR1 SGHTA, CDR2 FQGNSA. The CDR3 contains 16 residues. V was clipped by 6 bases and J by 9 bases; unmatched bases: 11. CDR3 sequence: CASSPQLAGGPLEQFF. CDR3 DNA: TGTGCCAGCAGTCCCCAACTAGCGGGAGGGCCACTTGAGCAGTTCTTC.

The genes are TRBV10-3 and TRBJ2-7; TRBD1 matches 9 bases. The germline CDR1 and CDR2 sequences are ENHRY and SYGVKD. The ends lost 6 bases at V and 2 bases at J; junction bases unmatched: 8. CDR3 length: 15 amino acids. The CDR3 loop is CAIRSPGQGTYEQYF. CDR3 coding DNA: TGTGCCATCAGATCGCCGGGACAGGGAACCTACGAGCAGTACTTC.

CDR3 region: CASSTVAGGPVYNEQFF. The DNA of the CDR3 is TGTGCCAGCAGTACCGTAGCGGGAGGGCCAGTATACAATGAGCAGTTCTTC. This chain links TRBV5-6 with TRBJ2-1, with TRBD2 matching over 11 bases. This CDR3 spans 17 amino acids. Germline CDR1 reads SGHDT; CDR2 reads YYEEEE. J was trimmed by 4 bases and V by 5 bases; bases with no gene match: 11.